The 25 T cell receptor beta chains in this list originate from one sample, sequenced in a study of T-cell memory formation after mild COVID-19 (dated by TCRdb to the early 2020s). Library preparation used 5' RACE. TCRdb lists the instrument as Illumina NovaSeq 6000. TCRdb reanalyzed the raw reads on its own, using fastp at Q25 for trimming and MiXCR for clone calling, and kept in-frame beta chains. Rows merge per CDR3 protein into single entries with the most common DNA and genes. This sample is represented by a few hundred thousand distinct CDR3 sequences; 15% to 20% of them were singletons. Of the sample, 22% is held by the ten largest clones. Sequenced sample: PBMCs or a T cell subset sorted from them (not recorded which). These TCRs come from a man aged 18-30 years who had mild COVID-19 (a few samples of this study predate the infection). The sample titles of this study are shuffled in the database, so cell type and time point are left out; the donor was told from shared clones.

The CDR3 sequence: CSARDRGGFQPQHF. As DNA, the CDR3 is TGCAGTGCTAGAGATCGGGGGGGTTTCCAGCCCCAGCATTTT. The chain couples TRBV20-1 to TRBJ1-5; tentative D call: TRBD1 (5 bases). Germline CDR1 reads DFQATT; CDR2 reads SNEGSKA (reference sequence). The germline V and J ends were trimmed by 0 bases and 7 bases, with 13 bases remaining between them. This CDR3 has 14 amino acids.

This clonotype has a handful of counts. CDR3 nucleotides: TGTGCCAGCGGCGGGGAGCTGTTTTTT. Translation: CASGGELFF. This chain links TRBV7-4 with TRBJ2-2; D is ambiguous. The CDR3 runs 9 residues. The germline V gene has CDR1 SGHVT and CDR2 SQSDAQ. Deletions cut 8 bases from V and 7 bases from J, with 2 bases between.

In its sample, this clonotype was seen once. The chain links TRBV11-3 to TRBJ2-7, with TRBD1 as a possible D gene (6 bases). The germline gives CDR1 SGHNT, CDR2 YENEEA. There are 15 residues in the CDR3. V lost 4 bases, J lost 7 bases, and 20 bases lay in between. DNA of the CDR3: TGTGCCAGCAGCTCCCCACAGGGTCCTCTACAGGAGCAGTACGTC. It specifies CASSSPQGPLQEQYV.

The rearrangement uses TRBV18 and TRBJ1-1; the D is unclear. There are 12 residues in the CDR3. The V gene lost 3 bases and the J gene lost 7 bases, with 9 bases spanning the gap. The germline V gene encodes CDR1 KGHSH and CDR2 LQKENI. For the CDR3, the DNA is TGTGCCAGCTCACCGACGCAGTTTGAAGCTTTCTTT. As protein: CASSPTQFEAFF.

This clonotype showed up just a few times. V gene TRBV6-2 or TRBV6-3 combines with J gene TRBJ2-1; D is undetermined. Trimming left V 0 bases short and J 3 bases short, with 3 bases between. The CDR3 is 13 amino acids. The germline gives CDR1 MNHEY, CDR2 SVGEGT. CDR3 coding DNA: TGTGCCAGCAGTTACTCTGGCTACAATGAGCAGTTCTTC. Its translation is CASSYSGYNEQFF.

The chain recombines TRBV5-5 with TRBJ1-5; TRBD1 might be the D (5 bases). The CDR3 length is 14 residues. The V end lost 4 bases, the J end lost 3 bases, and 11 bases lay between the germline ends. The germline V gene encodes CDR1 SGHKS and CDR2 YYEKEE (reference sequence). CDR3 bases: TGTGCCAGCAGCGCGGACACCCTCAATCAGCCCCAGCATTTT. This gives the protein CASSADTLNQPQHF.

CDR3 in amino acids: CASSRRGPQYGYTF. For the CDR3, the DNA is TGTGCCAGCAGCCGCAGGGGGCCTCAATATGGCTACACCTTC. The chain has TRBV4-2 and TRBJ1-2; 8 bases line up with TRBD1. Germline loops: CDR1 LGHNA, CDR2 YNFKEQ. There are 14 residues in the CDR3. The J segment lost 5 bases and the V segment lost 4 bases, leaving 6 bases of the junction unmatched.

This clonotype was detected a few times. The V and J genes are TRBV6-5 and TRBJ1-6; possibly TRBD1 for D (5 bases). The germline V and J ends were trimmed by 6 bases and 14 bases, with 14 bases remaining between them. This CDR3 region has 12 residues. Germline loops: CDR1 MNHEY, CDR2 SVGAGI. DNA for the CDR3: TGTGCCAGCAGCGGACGGGGCATAACCCTCCACTTT. Its protein is CASSGRGITLHF.

The gene calls are TRBV29-1 and TRBJ2-7; 8 positions match TRBD1. Trimming cost V 3 bases and J 2 bases; bases outside gene matches: 3. This CDR3 is 13 amino acids long. Per germline, CDR1 SQVTM and CDR2 ANQGSEA. The CDR3 region is CSVETGVTYEQYF. The CDR3 DNA sequence: TGCAGCGTTGAGACAGGGGTGACCTACGAGCAGTACTTC.

The chain employs TRBV5-1 and TRBJ2-5, with no clear D. Per germline, CDR1 SGHRS and CDR2 YFSETQ. This CDR3 has 13 residues. V dropped 3 bases and J dropped 2 bases, with 8 bases sitting between them. The CDR3 loop reads CASSYGAQETQYF. The CDR3 nucleotides read TGCGCCAGCAGCTATGGAGCGCAAGAGACCCAGTACTTC.

This clonotype was seen many times. The J gene is TRBJ1-2, the V gene TRBV19, with TRBD1 matching 7 bases. CDR1 is LNHDA, CDR2 SQIVND, per germline (reference sequence). With V trimmed by 2 bases and J by 3 bases, 6 bases remained unmatched. The CDR3 runs to 15 residues. CDR3 sequence reads: CASSISSQGDYGYTF. The CDR3 nucleotides read TGTGCCAGTAGTATATCATCTCAGGGGGACTATGGCTACACCTTC.

This clonotype was counted many times. The chain is built from TRBV7-2 and TRBJ2-3, with TRBD1 as a possible D gene (7 bases). Germline V gives CDR1 SGHTA, CDR2 FQGNSA. The V and J ends lost 7 bases and 2 bases respectively, with 22 bases between them. This CDR3 is 17 amino acids long. The CDR3 is CASTLGGGAPSTDTQYF. In DNA form, the CDR3 reads TGTGCCAGCACTTTAGGAGGGGGCGCTCCTTCCACAGATACGCAGTATTTT.

The J gene is TRBJ1-1, the V gene TRBV29-1; TRBD1 aligns across 7 bases. This CDR3 spans 15 amino acids. V gave up 3 bases and J gave up 0 bases; unmatched junction bases: 7. Germline CDR1 reads SQVTM; CDR2 reads ANQGSEA. The CDR3 bases are TGCAGCGTTGATCCCCGGGACAGCTTGAACACTGAAGCTTTCTTT. It encodes CSVDPRDSLNTEAFF.

The rearrangement uses TRBV4-3 and TRBJ2-5; D is unresolved. Per the germline V gene, CDR1 is LGHNA and CDR2 is YSLEER. V was trimmed by 0 bases and J by 4 bases, leaving 6 bases between them. The CDR3 spans 13 residues. CDR3 residues: CASSQDLVETQYF. CDR3 nucleotide sequence: TGCGCCAGCAGCCAAGATTTGGTAGAGACCCAGTACTTC.

This clonotype was observed a handful of times. The CDR3 DNA follows: TGCGCCAGCTTTGAACAGGGGGCGTCGGGCGAGCAGTACTTC. Amino acids: CASFEQGASGEQYF. V and J are TRBV5-1 and TRBJ2-7; 9 bases agree with TRBD1. The germline V gene encodes CDR1 SGHRS and CDR2 YFSETQ. The CDR3 has 14 amino acids. Losses at the gene ends were 7 bases for V and 6 bases for J; bases not matched to a gene: 11. The full variable domain, in which reference TRBV5-1 and TRBJ2-7 provide the parts outside the CDR3, is KAGVTQTPRYLIKTRGQQVTLSCSPISGHRSVSWYQQTPGQGLQFLFEYFSETQRNKGNFPGRFSGRQFSNSRSEMNVSTLELGDSALYLCASFEQGASGEQYFGPGTRLTVT.

This clonotype was seen more than once but under ten times. The chain combines TRBV24-1 with TRBJ2-1; D remains ambiguous. V dropped 5 bases and J dropped 9 bases, with 13 bases sitting between them. CDR1 and CDR2 (germline): KGHDR, SFDVKD. This CDR3 has 13 amino acids. CDR3 nucleotide sequence: TGTGCCACCAGTGTGGGCTCAACCAGTGAGCAGTTCTTC. It encodes CATSVGSTSEQFF.

This clonotype showed up many times. The rearrangement uses TRBV7-2 and TRBJ2-3, with 7 bases fitting TRBD1. Germline CDR1 and CDR2: SGHTA and FQGNSA. V was pared by 4 bases and J by 5 bases, with 9 bases of the junction left unmatched. The CDR3 is made up of 15 amino acids. The CDR3 is CASSSSGGIGDTQYF. In nucleotides, the CDR3 is TGTGCCAGCAGCTCATCAGGGGGAATCGGAGATACGCAGTATTTT.

The genes are TRBV12-3 or TRBV12-4 and TRBJ2-1; 11 positions match TRBD2. V was clipped by 4 bases and J by 5 bases; unmatched bases: 7. The CDR3 totals 16 residues. CDR3 bases: TGTGCCAGCAGTTCCCGACTAGCGGGGCCCAACAATGAGCAGTTCTTC. As protein: CASSSRLAGPNNEQFF.

This clonotype was observed a few times. The genes are TRBV18 and TRBJ2-1; D call uncertain. Trimming stripped 3 bases from V and 0 bases from J, with 9 bases between. The CDR3 loop spans 15 amino acids. CDR1 and CDR2 from the germline V gene are KGHSH and LQKENI. The CDR3 sequence: CASSPGPSSYNEQFF. The CDR3 DNA reads as TGTGCCAGCTCACCCGGGCCGAGCTCCTACAATGAGCAGTTCTTC.

This clonotype was seen more than once but under ten times. The chain combines TRBV5-1 with TRBJ1-4, with D tentatively TRBD1 (5 bases). Germline V CDR1 and CDR2: SGHRS, YFSETQ. The germline V and J ends were trimmed by 3 bases and 0 bases, with 12 bases remaining between them. The CDR3 extends over 16 amino acids. The CDR3 DNA reads as TGCGCCAGCAGCTCCGGGGACTACGCAACTAATGAAAAACTGTTTTTT. Protein product: CASSSGDYATNEKLFF.

This chain connects TRBV12-3 or TRBV12-4 to TRBJ1-1; 8 nucleotides line up with TRBD1. The CDR3 consists of 16 residues. J gave up 3 bases and V 6 bases, and 12 bases lay outside the gene matches. CDR3 amino acids: CASSRDLWTGHTEAFF. The CDR3 DNA is TGTGCCAGCAGCCGAGACTTATGGACAGGGCACACTGAAGCTTTCTTT.

J is TRBJ2-1 and V is TRBV5-1; 11 bases match TRBD2. V lost 4 bases, J lost 4 bases, and 10 bases stayed unmatched. This CDR3 is built from 17 residues. Germline CDR1 reads SGHRS; CDR2 reads YFSETQ. Here the CDR3 reads CASSPSSGGATYNEQFF. The CDR3 bases are TGCGCCAGCAGCCCAAGTAGCGGGGGGGCGACTTACAATGAGCAGTTCTTC.

The V call is TRBV10-3, the J call TRBJ2-2; D perhaps matches TRBD2 (6 bases). V was shortened by 7 bases and J by 3 bases, with 9 bases between the two germline ends. The CDR3 extends over 13 amino acids. CDR1 and CDR2 from the germline V gene are ENHRY and SYGVKD. CDR3 nucleotide sequence: TGTGCCATCAAGGCGGGGCACACCGGGGAGCTGTTTTTT. Protein sequence: CAIKAGHTGELFF.

This clonotype was found a few times. The CDR3 DNA reads as TGTGCCAGCAGCTTAGCCCCAGGGGGCTCCTACAATGAGCAGTTCTTC. This sequence encodes CASSLAPGGSYNEQFF. J is TRBJ2-1 and V is TRBV7-6; 7 bases are a match to TRBD1. Losses at the gene ends were 0 bases for V and 0 bases for J; bases not matched to a gene: 2. The CDR3 consists of 16 residues. CDR1 and CDR2 (germline): SGHVS, FNYEAQ.

The chain combines TRBV9 with TRBJ2-4, with a weak D call TRBD2 (5 bases). The CDR3 loop spans 15 amino acids. V shed 2 bases and J shed 0 bases, with 9 bases lying between them. Germline CDR1 and CDR2: SGDLS and YYNGEE. The CDR3 coding sequence is TGTGCCAGCAGCGTTGAGGGTCTAGCCAAAAACATTCAGTACTTC. Its protein product is CASSVEGLAKNIQYF.